This T cell receptor beta chain originates from a study of response to subunit inactivated influenza vaccine. TCRdb reprocessed the RT-PCR reads via MiXCR and lists one record per CDR3 protein. Among 200,000 to 300,000 distinct CDR3 sequences, roughly an eighth were seen once, and the ten largest hold about 8%. This clonotype was seen a few times. Antigen unknown. Overall study findings and caveats: A suggestion made by the authors is that each seasonal influenza vaccination recruits few new T cells.

CDR3 length equals 14 residues. V lost 3 bases and J lost 1; bases outside the gene matches: 1. Germline values: CDR1 SEHNR, CDR2 FQNEAQ (reference sequence). This TCR derives from a man aged 45-60 years who received an inactivated influenza vaccine. This sample comprised non-naive T cells sorted from PBMCs, obtained 14 to 15 days before vaccination. The rearrangement joins TRBV7-9 to TRBJ1-1, with 8 bases aligning to TRBD1. CDR3 DNA: TGTGCCAGCAGCTTCCAGGGGGCGAACACTGAAGCTTTCTTT. It encodes CASSFQGANTEAFF.